This is a list of T cell receptor beta chains from one sample in a study of blood T cell repertoires in COVID-19. Assay: immunoSEQ multiplex PCR; the TCRdb copy retains only in-frame clones and omits some. The data contain more than 75,000 clones, about 84% of them seen just once; the ten biggest clones take up approximately 14%. Source material: peripheral blood. These receptors were obtained from a woman aged 70 to 79 with acute or convalescent COVID-19. The CDR3 runs from the conserved cysteine through the conserved F or W. A D gene is named only where the DNA matches it firmly. Size is omitted from some rows. Given values are once, few, many or a class for expanded clones.

abundance	v_gene	d_gene	j_gene	CDR3nt	CDR3aa
-	TRBV27	TRBD1	TRBJ1-1	TGTGCCAGCAGTCCGACAGGGTTCACTGAAGCTTTCTTT	CASSPTGFTEAFF
-	TRBV30	-	TRBJ1-4	TGTGCCTGGGCTCCGGGACTGGGGAATGAAAAACTGTTTTTT	CAWAPGLGNEKLFF
few	TRBV21-1	-	TRBJ2-3	TGTGCCAGCCCACGAGAAATTGAGGGGGCCCGAACAGATACGCAGTATTTT	CASPREIEGARTDTQYF
-	TRBV14	TRBD2	TRBJ2-4	TGTGCCAGCAGCCCGTGGACTAGCGGTAAAAACATTCAGTACTTC	CASSPWTSGKNIQYF
once	TRBV4-3	TRBD2	TRBJ2-2	TGCGCCAGCAGCCAAGGACTAGCGGGAGGGCCCACCGGGGAGCTGTTTTTT	CASSQGLAGGPTGELFF
-	TRBV6-5	TRBD1	TRBJ2-3	TGTGCCAGCAGCGACAGGGGGCCCCCAGATACGCAGTATTTT	CASSDRGPPDTQYF
-	TRBV6-5	TRBD1	TRBJ1-2	TGTGCCAGCAGTTATTACAGGGGAGGTAACTATGGCTACACCTTC	CASSYYRGGNYGYTF
-	TRBV4-1	TRBD1	TRBJ1-2	TGCGCCAGCAGCCTCTGGGACAGGGCGCATGGCTACACCTTC	CASSLWDRAHGYTF
-	TRBV25-1	TRBD1	TRBJ1-5	TGTGCCAGCAGCCCGGGACAGGGGAATCAGCCCCAGCATTTT	CASSPGQGNQPQHF
-	TRBV19	TRBD1	TRBJ1-5	TGTGCCAGTAGTCCAGGGACAGGGAGGGGTAAGCCCCAGCATTTT	CASSPGTGRGKPQHF
-	TRBV18	TRBD1	TRBJ2-3	TGTGCCAGCTCAGGACTTGGACAGGGGGCAGATACGCAGTATTTT	CASSGLGQGADTQYF
-	TRBV28	-	TRBJ2-4	TGTGCCAGCAGCCTCCGGGGGAATGAAAACATTCAGTACTTC	CASSLRGNENIQYF